This TCR beta chain stems from a study of blood T cell repertoires in COVID-19 (dated by TCRdb to the early 2020s). Regarding the research as a whole: The collaborator samples originated in the United States, Italy and Spain and spanned the acute and convalescent phases of COVID-19. The prospective study material was composed of cDNA or gDNA derived from T cells, B-cell-depleted T cells, or PBMCs. The dataset comprised deeply sampled blood TCRbeta repertoires from subjects exposed to, actively infected with, or recovered from COVID-19. A freely available public database, intended as a resource for researchers studying the immune response to SARS-CoV-2, is where the repertoires were released. The samples were drawn from two sources: the first 160 participants of the ongoing ImmuneRACE study, and over 950 subjects contributed by 6 global collaborators. Nearly every sample came with metadata listing a de-identified subject ID, COVID-19 status, age in years and sex. HLA class I and class II types, where available, came from metadata supplied by the sample provider rather than from assay-based typing. What the authors observed across the whole study: Clinical and demographic metadata were provided uncurated, with the amount varying by source and participant.

TCRbeta CDR3 regions were amplified from genomic DNA using the immunoSEQ Assay, a bias-controlled multiplex PCR. As for the authors' bioinformatics: The number of nucleated cells in each sample was estimated from the amplification of reference gene primers within the assay. To quantify the absolute abundance of each unique TCRbeta CDR3 rearrangement, sequence reads were collapsed and filtered. For each sample, productive Simpson clonality was calculated as the square root of Simpson's diversity index across productive rearrangements. The table comes from immuneACCESS by way of TCRdb, which keeps in-frame sequences with V and J called. Part of the clones is missing from these tables; in studies checked, under half for an unresolved V gene and the rest for unknown reasons. V and J calls and clone size follow that table, whereas D and trimming were derived from the DNA. The sample profile shows under 250,000 clones; around four fifths of them were found once. The ten largest make up around 8.9% of the sample.

Whole blood was collected in K2EDTA tubes by collaborating institutions according to the institutions' own protocols. For TCRbeta analysis, collaborators shipped samples in one of three forms: frozen whole blood, isolated PBMCs, or DNA extracted from either of those sample types. Regarding this clone: Its antigen is unknown. The input lacks base qualities; no much larger clone sits a single base away.

The trim is 5 bases for V and 5 bases for J, with a gap of 8 bases between the germline ends. The germline V gene specifies SGHTA as CDR1 and FQGNSA as CDR2. Including cysteine and phenylalanine, the CDR3 has 12 amino acids. The sequence is cut down to CDR3 DNA, 36 bases in frame from base 1. The receptor was isolated from a man between 40 and 49 years old with active or convalescent COVID-19. Recombination linked TRBV7-2 to TRBJ2-3; the D gene is not confidently resolved. Specimen: peripheral blood. The DNA is TGTGCCAGCAGCCGCTATCTAGATACGCAGTATTTT. It specifies CASSRYLDTQYF.